A single sample is the source of the 8 T cell receptor beta chains below, sequenced in a study of beta chain features in type 1 diabetes. The sequenced template was cDNA made from the entire isolated RNA. This table comes from immunoSEQ multiplex PCR, and its TCRdb copy is limited to in-frame clones, with some not included. The sample gives around 450,000 clones, 10% to 12% of which show up once; approximately 0.045% is in the top ten. The sample comprised naive CD4+ T cells from blood. These receptors all come from a woman aged 18-30 years in good health.

CDR3 in amino acids: CASSSQRQGIGELFF. The CDR3 nucleotides are TGTGCCAGCAGCTCACAACGACAGGGCATTGGGGAGCTGTTTTTT. This chain links TRBV9 with TRBJ2-2; 7 bases align to TRBD1. This CDR3 has 15 residues. Germline assignment: CDR1 SGDLS and CDR2 YYNGEE. Trimming took 4 bases from V and 8 from J; bases not matched to a gene: 11.

The chain employs TRBV7-9 and TRBJ2-5; TRBD2 matches 8 bases. Germline V gene lookup returns CDR1 SEHNR and CDR2 FQNEAQ (reference sequence). Losses at the gene ends were 5 bases for V and 3 bases for J; bases not matched to a gene: 8. This CDR3 region has 15 residues. Here the CDR3 reads CASSTRQTSEETQYF. Here the CDR3 DNA reads TGTGCCAGCAGCACCCGCCAGACTAGCGAAGAGACCCAGTACTTC.

V and J are TRBV4-3 and TRBJ2-3, with D unresolved. Trimming removed 0 bases from V and 5 bases from J, with 6 bases in between. The CDR3 extends over 13 amino acids. Germline CDR1 and CDR2: LGHNA and YSLEER. CDR3 DNA: TGCGCCAGCAGCCAAGATATGGGAGATACGCAGTATTTT. It yields the protein CASSQDMGDTQYF.

The sample holds a few counts of this clone. J is TRBJ1-1 and V is TRBV30; 9 bases line up with TRBD1. Germline V gene sequence: CDR1 GTSNPN, CDR2 SVGIG (reference sequence). Unmatched junction bases numbered 7, after V lost 2 bases and J lost 0 bases. This CDR3 contains 16 residues. CDR3 DNA sequence: TGTGCCTGGAGTCCCGGGACAGGGTACGTGAACACTGAAGCTTTCTTT. Its protein is CAWSPGTGYVNTEAFF.

This clone was recorded many times. This chain uses TRBV30 with TRBJ2-1; 14 bases match TRBD2. CDR1 GTSNPN and CDR2 SVGIG come from the germline V gene (reference sequence). V shed 3 bases and J 14 bases; nucleotides not matched to a gene: 9. This CDR3 has 14 residues. The chain's CDR3 is CAWSQGLAGGGKFF. CDR3 DNA sequence: TGTGCCTGGAGCCAAGGACTAGCGGGAGGTGGGAAGTTCTTC.

This clone was recorded a few times. The chain couples TRBV4-3 to TRBJ2-3; D may correspond to TRBD1 or TRBD2 (6 bases each). The germline gives CDR1 LGHNA, CDR2 YSLEER. The CDR3 contains 15 residues. The V end lost 5 bases, the J end lost 1 base, and 13 bases lay between the germline ends. Written as DNA, the CDR3 is TGCGCCAGCAGCACTGGGGGGCGCGGCACAGATACGCAGTATTTT. It is translated as CASSTGGRGTDTQYF.

This clone was seen only a few times. The genes are TRBV13 and TRBJ2-1, with D perhaps TRBD2 (6 bases). V was clipped by 0 bases and J by 0 bases, with 9 bases between them. Germline CDR1 reads PRHDT; CDR2 reads FYEKMQ (reference sequence). This CDR3 is built from 16 residues. The CDR3 here is CASSLGYGSSYNEQFF. CDR3 DNA: TGTGCCAGCAGCTTAGGTTACGGGAGCTCCTACAATGAGCAGTTCTTC.

This clone was counted between two and nine times. The genes are TRBV2 and TRBJ1-5; weak D call: TRBD1 (5 bases). This CDR3 has 13 amino acids. Germline lookup yields CDR1 SNHLY and CDR2 FYNNEI. V was shortened by 5 bases and J by 6 bases, with 11 bases between the two germline ends. The CDR3, as DNA: TGTGCCAGCAGTTCGGGGGAGGGTCAGCCCCAGCATTTT. This codes for CASSSGEGQPQHF.